The clone carrying this TCR beta chain showed up many times. Its specificity is not known. The sample is drawn from a study of T cell repertoires in cytomegalovirus infection. The CDR3 has 17 amino acids. Trimming cost V 4 bases and J 1 base; bases outside gene matches: 9. Germline assignment: CDR1 SGHTA and CDR2 FQGNSA. TCRdb analysed the reads with MiXCR anew, one entry per CDR3 protein. The sample lists about 27,000 distinct CDR3 sequences, under 20% occurring once. The receptor was derived from a human donor in good health (CMV status not recorded). Some clones in this sample may be carry-over from other donors' samples. The chain couples TRBV7-2 to TRBJ1-5; 8 bases align to TRBD1. The sequences come from CD8+ T cells from cultured PBMCs, collected from culture after CMV antigen stimulation. The CDR3 DNA reads TGTGCCAGCAGCTCTCGGACAGGGAGTAGAAGCAATCAGCCCCAGCATTTT. It codes for CASSSRTGSRSNQPQHF.